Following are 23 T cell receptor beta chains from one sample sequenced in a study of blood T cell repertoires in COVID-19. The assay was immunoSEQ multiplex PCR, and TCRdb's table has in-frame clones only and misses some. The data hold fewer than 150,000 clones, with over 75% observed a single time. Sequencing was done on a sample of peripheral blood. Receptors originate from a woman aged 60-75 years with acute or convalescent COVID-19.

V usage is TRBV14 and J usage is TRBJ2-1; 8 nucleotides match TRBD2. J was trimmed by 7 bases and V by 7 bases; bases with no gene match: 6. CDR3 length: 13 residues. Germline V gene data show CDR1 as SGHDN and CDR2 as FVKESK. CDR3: CASTRTSLNEQFF. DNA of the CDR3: TGTGCCAGCACTCGGACTAGCCTAAATGAGCAGTTCTTC.

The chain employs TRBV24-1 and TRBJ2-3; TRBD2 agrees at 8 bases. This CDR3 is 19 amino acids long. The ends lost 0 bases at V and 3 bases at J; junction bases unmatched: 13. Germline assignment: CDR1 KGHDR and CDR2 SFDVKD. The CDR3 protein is CATSDLQGTRGSVTDTQYF. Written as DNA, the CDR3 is TGTGCCACCAGTGATTTGCAGGGGACTAGAGGAAGTGTGACAGATACGCAGTATTTT.

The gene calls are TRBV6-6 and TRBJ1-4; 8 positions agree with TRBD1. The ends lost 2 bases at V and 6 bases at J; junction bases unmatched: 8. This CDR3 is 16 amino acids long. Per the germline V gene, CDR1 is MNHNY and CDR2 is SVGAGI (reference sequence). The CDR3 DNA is TGTGCCAGCAGTTACCGCGGACAGGGAGGAGATGAAAAACTGTTTTTT. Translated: CASSYRGQGGDEKLFF.

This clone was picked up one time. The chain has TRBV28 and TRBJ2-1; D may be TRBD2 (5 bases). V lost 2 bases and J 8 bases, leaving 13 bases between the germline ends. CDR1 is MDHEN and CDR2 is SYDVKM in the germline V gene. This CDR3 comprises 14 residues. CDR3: CASSLSPEGDEQFF. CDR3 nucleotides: TGTGCCAGCAGTTTAAGCCCAGAGGGCGATGAGCAGTTCTTC. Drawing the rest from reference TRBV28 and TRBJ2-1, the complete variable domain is DVKVTQSSRYLVKRTGEKVFLECVQDMDHENMFWYRQDPGLGLRLIYFSYDVKMKEKGDIPEGYSVSREKKERFSLILESASTNQTSMYLCASSLSPEGDEQFFGPGTRLTVL.

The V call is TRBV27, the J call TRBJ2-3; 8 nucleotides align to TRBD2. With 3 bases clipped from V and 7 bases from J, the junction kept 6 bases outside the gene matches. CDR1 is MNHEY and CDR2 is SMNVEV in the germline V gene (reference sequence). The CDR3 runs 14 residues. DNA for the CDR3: TGTGCCAGCAGTTTTGGACTAGCTAGGAATACGCAGTATTTT. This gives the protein CASSFGLARNTQYF.

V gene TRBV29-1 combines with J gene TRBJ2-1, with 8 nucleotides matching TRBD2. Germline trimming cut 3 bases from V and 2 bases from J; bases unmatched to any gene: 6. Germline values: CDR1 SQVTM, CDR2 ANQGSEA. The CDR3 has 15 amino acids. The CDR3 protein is CSVEGLVDPYNEQFF. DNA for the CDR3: TGCAGCGTTGAGGGACTAGTTGATCCCTACAATGAGCAGTTCTTC.

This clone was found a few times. CDR3 sequence: CAWSGLGQGLFSGANVLTF. Here the CDR3 DNA reads TGTGCCTGGAGTGGCCTGGGACAGGGGCTGTTCTCTGGGGCCAACGTCCTGACTTTC. This chain links TRBV30 with TRBJ2-6; 10 nucleotides agree with TRBD1. CDR1 and CDR2 from the germline V gene are GTSNPN and SVGIG (reference sequence). V shed 1 base, J shed 0 bases, and the junction held 9 bases outside the gene matches. This CDR3 spans 19 amino acids.

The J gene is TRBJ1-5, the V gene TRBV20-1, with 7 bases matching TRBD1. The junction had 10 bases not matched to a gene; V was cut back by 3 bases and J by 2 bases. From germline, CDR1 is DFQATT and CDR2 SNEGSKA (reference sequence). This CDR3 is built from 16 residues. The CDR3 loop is CSASNRGKFGNQPQHF. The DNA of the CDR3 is TGCAGTGCTAGTAACAGGGGTAAATTCGGCAATCAGCCCCAGCATTTT.

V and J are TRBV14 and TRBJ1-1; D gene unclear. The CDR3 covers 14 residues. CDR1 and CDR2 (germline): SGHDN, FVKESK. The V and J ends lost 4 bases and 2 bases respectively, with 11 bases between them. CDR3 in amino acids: CASSPTTGNTEAFF. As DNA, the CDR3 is TGTGCCAGCAGCCCTACCACGGGAAACACTGAAGCTTTCTTT.

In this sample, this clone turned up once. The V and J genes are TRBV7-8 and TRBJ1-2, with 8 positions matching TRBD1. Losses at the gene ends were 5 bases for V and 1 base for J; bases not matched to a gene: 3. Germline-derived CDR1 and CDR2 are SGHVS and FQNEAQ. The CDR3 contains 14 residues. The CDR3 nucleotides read TGTGCCAGCAGCGCACAGGGGGTTAACTATGGCTACACCTTC. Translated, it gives CASSAQGVNYGYTF.

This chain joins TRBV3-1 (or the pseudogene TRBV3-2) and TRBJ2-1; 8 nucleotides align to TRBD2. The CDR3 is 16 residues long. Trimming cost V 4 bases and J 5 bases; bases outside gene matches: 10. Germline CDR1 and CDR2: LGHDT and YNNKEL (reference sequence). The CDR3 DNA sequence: TGTGCCAGCAGCCCACAAACTAGCGGCAGACACAATGAGCAGTTCTTC. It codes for CASSPQTSGRHNEQFF.

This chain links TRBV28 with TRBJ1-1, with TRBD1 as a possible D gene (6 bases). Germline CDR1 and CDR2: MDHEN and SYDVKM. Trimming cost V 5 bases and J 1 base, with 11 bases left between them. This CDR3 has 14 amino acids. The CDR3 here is CASSAGTQNTEAFF. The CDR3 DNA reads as TGTGCCAGCAGTGCCGGGACACAGAACACTGAAGCTTTCTTT.

The CDR3 sequence is CASSPRGRQEGGYTF. The CDR3 DNA reads as TGTGCCAGCAGCCCCCGAGGGCGGCAGGAGGGCGGCTACACCTTC. The J gene is TRBJ1-2, the V gene TRBV14; no clear D. The germline V gene encodes CDR1 SGHDN and CDR2 FVKESK. V was shortened by 4 bases and J by 8 bases, with 20 bases between the two germline ends. This CDR3 has 15 amino acids.

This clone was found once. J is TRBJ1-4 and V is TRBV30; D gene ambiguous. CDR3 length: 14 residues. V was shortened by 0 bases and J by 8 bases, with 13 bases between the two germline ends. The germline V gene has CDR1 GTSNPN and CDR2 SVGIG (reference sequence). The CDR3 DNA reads TGTGCCTGGAGTGTACTAGGGATGCGCGAAAAACTGTTTTTT. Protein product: CAWSVLGMREKLFF.

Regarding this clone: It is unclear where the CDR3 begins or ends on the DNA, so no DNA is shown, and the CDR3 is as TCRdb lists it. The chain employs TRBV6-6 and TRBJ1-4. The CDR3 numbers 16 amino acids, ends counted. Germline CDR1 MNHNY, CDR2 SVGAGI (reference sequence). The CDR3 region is CASILGGAPPDEKLFF.

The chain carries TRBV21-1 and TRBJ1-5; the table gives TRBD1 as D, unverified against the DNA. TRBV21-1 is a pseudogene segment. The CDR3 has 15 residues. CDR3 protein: CASNPRTMPHQPQHF. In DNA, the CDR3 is TGTGCCAGCAACCCGCGGACAATGCCTCATCAGCCCCAGCATTTT.

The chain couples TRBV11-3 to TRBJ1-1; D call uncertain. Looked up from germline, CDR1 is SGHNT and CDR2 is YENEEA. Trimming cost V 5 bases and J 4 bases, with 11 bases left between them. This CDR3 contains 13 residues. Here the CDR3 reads CASSVQVGTEAFF. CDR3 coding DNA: TGTGCCAGCAGCGTGCAGGTGGGCACTGAAGCTTTCTTT.

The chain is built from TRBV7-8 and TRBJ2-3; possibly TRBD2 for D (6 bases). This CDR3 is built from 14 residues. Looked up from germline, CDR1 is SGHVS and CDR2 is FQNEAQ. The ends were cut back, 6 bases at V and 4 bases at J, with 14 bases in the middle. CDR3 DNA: TGTGCCAGCAGTCGATCCCGGGAGTCAGATACGCAGTATTTT. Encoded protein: CASSRSRESDTQYF.

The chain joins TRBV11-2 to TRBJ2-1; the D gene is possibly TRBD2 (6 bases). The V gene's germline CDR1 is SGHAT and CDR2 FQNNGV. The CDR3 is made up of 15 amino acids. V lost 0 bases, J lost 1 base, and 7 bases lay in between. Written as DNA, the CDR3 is TGTGCCAGCAGCTTAGACGGGACTTCCTACAATGAGCAGTTCTTC. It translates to CASSLDGTSYNEQFF.

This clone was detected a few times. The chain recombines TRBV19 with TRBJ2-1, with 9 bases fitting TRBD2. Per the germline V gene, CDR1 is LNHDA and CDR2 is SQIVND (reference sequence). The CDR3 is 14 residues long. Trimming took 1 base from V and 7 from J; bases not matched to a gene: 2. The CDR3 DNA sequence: TGTGCCAGTAGTATAGTGGCGGGAGGGAATGAGCAGTTCTTC. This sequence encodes CASSIVAGGNEQFF.

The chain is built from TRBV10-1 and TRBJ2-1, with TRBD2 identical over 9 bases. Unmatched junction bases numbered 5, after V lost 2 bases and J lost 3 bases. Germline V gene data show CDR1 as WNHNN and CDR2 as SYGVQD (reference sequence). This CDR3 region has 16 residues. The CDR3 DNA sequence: TGCGCCAGCAGTGAGGGACTAGCGATCCACTACAATGAGCAGTTCTTC. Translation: CASSEGLAIHYNEQFF.

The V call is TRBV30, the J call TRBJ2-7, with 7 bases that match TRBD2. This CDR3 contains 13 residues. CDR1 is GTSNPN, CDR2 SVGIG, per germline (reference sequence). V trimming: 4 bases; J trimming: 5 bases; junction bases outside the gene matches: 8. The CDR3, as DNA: TGTGCCTGGACGGCCGGGAGGACTCACGAGCAGTACTTC. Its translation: CAWTAGRTHEQYF.

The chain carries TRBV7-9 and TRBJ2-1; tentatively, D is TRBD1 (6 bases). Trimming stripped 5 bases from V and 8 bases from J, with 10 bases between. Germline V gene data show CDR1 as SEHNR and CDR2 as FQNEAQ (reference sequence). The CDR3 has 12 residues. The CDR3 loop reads CASSPTGYEQFF. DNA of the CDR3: TGTGCCAGCAGCCCCACAGGGTATGAGCAGTTCTTC.